The T cell receptor beta chain described here comes from a study of Graves' ophthalmopathy and Graves' hyperthyroidism (dated by TCRdb to 2017 to 2018). In the study overall: Peripheral blood samples were taken at the time of initial diagnosis, before any treatment was given. In total, 135 blood samples were TCR-sequenced: approximately 40 ophthalmopathy, some 80 hyperthyroidism and about 17 hyperthyroidism-to-ophthalmopathy patients. To tell Graves' ophthalmopathy apart from Graves' hyperthyroidism, and to predict which patients would progress to ophthalmopathy, the study relied on TCR beta repertoire signatures. The roughly 100 discovery patients were randomly divided into training and test sets at a 7:3 ratio. After sampling, hyperthyroidism patients received methimazole starting at 30 mg daily, and ophthalmopathy patients received high-dose intravenous methylprednisolone. For independent validation, a separate cohort was made up of about 18 hyperthyroidism patients plus 17 patients who later progressed from hyperthyroidism to ophthalmopathy. In six or seven hyperthyroidism patients, the T-cell repertoires found in thyroid tissue were compared with those found in blood. To explore V-J signatures that separate ophthalmopathy from hyperthyroidism, a discovery set of 95 to 100 patients was enrolled, consisting of 40 to 45 with ophthalmopathy and roughly 57 with stable hyperthyroidism.

Note on this clonotype: It has no known antigen specificity. The input lacks base qualities; no much larger clone sits a single base away.

Summary of the overall study and its limitations: In validation, the model predicted ophthalmopathy progression with more than 70% sensitivity and less than 80% specificity; 12 predicted patients were CT-confirmed with GO in a median of about 7.1 months. In cross-validation, the 13-signature model distinguished ophthalmopathy from stable hyperthyroidism with around 86% sensitivity and over 81% specificity, while in the test set the corresponding values were roughly 80% and 75%. Most of the expanded thyroid clonotypes with a frequency above 0.001 were also detected in blood, and it was suggested that the thyroid immune response may be reflected by blood repertoires. No statistical method was used to predetermine the sample size, and group allocation was not hidden from the investigators.

Patients with ophthalmopathy had moderately to severely active disease, with a Clinical Activity Score of 3 or more, a NOSPECS grade of 4 or more, and a disease duration of less than 3 months. Anyone with other autoimmune diseases, uncontrolled infections, pregnancy or lactation was excluded from the study. Diagnosis relied on clinical symptoms, serum thyroxine, TRAb, thyroid ultrasound and orbital computed tomography. Using Ficoll-Paque density gradient centrifugation, PBMCs were isolated from 10 ml of fresh peripheral blood. Total RNA was extracted using Trizol reagent, and RNA quality was checked on an Agilent 2100 Bioanalyzer. V sheds 7 bases and J sheds 1 base, leaving 19 bases between their ends. From cysteine to phenylalanine, the CDR3 is 16 amino acids long. The CDR3 DNA has 48 bases and is translated from base 1. CDR1 and CDR2, looked up from the germline V gene, are MNHNS and SASEGT. For repertoire sequencing, the TCR beta CDR3 regions were amplified from RNA transcripts. A first-round RT-PCR used HTBI primers with the Qiagen OneStep RT-PCR kit, followed by a second-round multiplex PCR, size selection and purification. Sequencing of the libraries was carried out on an Illumina HiSeq2000 in paired-end mode with 100 bp reads. From the authors' description of their analysis: Reads were processed with SOAPnuke, discarding reads with adapters, uncalled bases, mean Phred below 15, or no exact constant-primer or identifier match. High-quality paired reads were merged with COPE v1.2.5. Each unique nucleotide sequence was defined as a clonotype, and clonotypes were aligned to IMGT TRB V, D and J references with MiTCR v1.1. Analysis was restricted to V-J combinations with a frequency above 0.0001, which covered 99.2% of repertoires. For each V-J combination, a TCR clonal expansion and chaos score was defined as the ratio of F50 clonal expansion to chaos observed in the TCRdist matrix. Welch's t-statistics and random forest were used to reduce features to about 14 V-J combinations, which were fed into a naive Bayes classifier. The Morisita-Horn index was used to measure how similar the thyroid and blood repertoires were. TCRdb reprocessing: public reads trimmed at Q25 with fastp, clones called with MiXCR, in-frame beta chains kept. Each entry merges the rows of one CDR3 protein and shows their most common DNA and genes. V and J calls and clone size were set by TCRdb, not the authors. This sample gives approximately 210,000 distinct CDR3 sequences in total; roughly a fifth of them show up just once. The top ten hold about 40% of the sample.

The chain is encoded by TRBV6-1 joined to TRBJ1-1; perhaps TRBD1 is the D gene, with 5 bases matching. What was sequenced was peripheral blood. The receptor was isolated from a woman between 50 and 59 years old with Graves' ophthalmopathy. Donor details come from another sample of the same person, matched by shared clones. The sequence in DNA is TGTGCCAGCATGGGGGGGAGTGCAGGGACGAACACTGAAGCTTTCTTT. The translation is CASMGGSAGTNTEAFF.